The 15 T cell receptor beta chains presented below share a single source sample, sequenced in a study of T cell responses to AZD1222 COVID-19 vaccine. Method: immunoSEQ multiplex PCR; TCRdb's copy keeps in-frame clones and lacks some. The sample includes approximately 150,000 clones, approximately 90% of them seen just once. Sequenced here: peripheral blood, sampled on day 0 of AZD1222 vaccination. Receptors originate from an adult in good health.

V and J are TRBV7-9 and TRBJ1-1; D not resolved. This CDR3 contains 12 residues. V lost 1 base and J 6 bases, leaving 6 bases between the germline ends. Germline CDR1 and CDR2: SEHNR and FQNEAQ (reference sequence). The CDR3 nucleotides are TGTGCCAGCAGCTTAGGGTTCGCTGAAGCTTTCTTT. The encoded protein is CASSLGFAEAFF.

V gene TRBV19 combines with J gene TRBJ1-1, with D possibly TRBD1 on 5 matching bases. The length of the CDR3 is 15 residues. Germline V lookup: CDR1 LNHDA, CDR2 SQIVND (reference sequence). V lost 0 bases and J lost 5, with 13 bases in between. The CDR3: CASSIDPDGGTEAFF. The CDR3 region has the DNA TGTGCCAGTAGTATAGATCCAGATGGGGGGACTGAAGCTTTCTTT. Based on the CDR3 plus reference TRBV19 and TRBJ1-1, the full variable domain is DGGITQSPKYLFRKEGQNVTLSCEQNLNHDAMYWYRQDPGQGLRLIYYSQIVNDFQKGDIAEGYSVSREKKESFPLTVTSAQKNPTAFYLCASSIDPDGGTEAFFGQGTRLTVV.

V is TRBV4-1 and J is TRBJ1-2, with 7 bases that match TRBD1. The germline V gene has CDR1 MGHRA and CDR2 YSYEKL. V gave up 1 base and J gave up 2 bases; unmatched junction bases: 1. This CDR3 spans 14 amino acids. In DNA form, the CDR3 reads TGCGCCAGCAGCCAAGCAGGGGGAAACTATGGCTACACCTTC. This gives the protein CASSQAGGNYGYTF.

The rearrangement links TRBV2 to TRBJ2-4; 7 bases are shared with TRBD2. Losses at the gene ends were 4 bases for V and 2 bases for J; bases not matched to a gene: 8. Germline V CDR1 and CDR2: SNHLY, FYNNEI. CDR3 length: 16 residues. This chain's CDR3 is CASSVTGGLSKNIQYF. In DNA form, the CDR3 reads TGTGCCAGCAGTGTAACCGGGGGACTATCCAAAAACATTCAGTACTTC.

The chain recombines TRBV19 with TRBJ2-6; TRBD2 aligns across 8 bases. Germline loops: CDR1 LNHDA, CDR2 SQIVND (reference sequence). Unmatched junction bases numbered 12, after V lost 6 bases and J lost 2 bases. This CDR3 region has 18 residues. CDR3 nucleotide sequence: TGTGCCAGTAGCCCCGGGGGGGCGGTCTCGGCTGGGGCCAACGTCCTGACTTTC. It codes for CASSPGGAVSAGANVLTF.

The chain employs TRBV3-1 (or the pseudogene TRBV3-2) and TRBJ2-7, with 7 positions matching TRBD1. Germline trimming cut 2 bases from V and 0 bases from J; bases unmatched to any gene: 4. The CDR3 loop spans 15 amino acids. Germline loops: CDR1 LGHDT, CDR2 YNNKEL (reference sequence). CDR3 residues: CASSQSRDSSYEQYF. In DNA, the CDR3 is TGTGCCAGCAGCCAATCCCGGGACAGCTCCTACGAGCAGTACTTC.

CDR3 bases: TGTGCCAGCAGTGAAGCGGCGGACAGTTATCAGCCCCAGCATTTT. Encoded protein: CASSEAADSYQPQHF. The chain recombines TRBV2 with TRBJ1-5; a weak D match, TRBD1 (6 bases). Germline-derived CDR1 and CDR2 are SNHLY and FYNNEI. V gave up 0 bases and J gave up 5 bases, with 11 bases separating them. The CDR3 is 15 residues long.

V and J are TRBV19 and TRBJ1-1; TRBD1 agrees at 7 bases. CDR1 is LNHDA and CDR2 is SQIVND in the germline V gene (reference sequence). The CDR3 has 14 residues. The trim removed 0 bases at V and 8 bases at J, leaving 6 bases unmatched. The CDR3 loop is CASSIDQRGHEAFF. CDR3 nucleotide sequence: TGTGCCAGTAGTATAGATCAGAGGGGGCACGAAGCTTTCTTT.

In its sample, this clone was seen a few times. V and J are TRBV9 and TRBJ1-2, with TRBD1 as a possible D gene (6 bases). This CDR3 has 15 residues. From germline, CDR1 is SGDLS and CDR2 YYNGEE. Trimming stripped 6 bases from V and 4 bases from J, with 19 bases between. This chain's CDR3 is CASNAAPTGPYGYTF. DNA for the CDR3: TGTGCCAGCAACGCCGCCCCGACAGGTCCCTATGGCTACACCTTC. Using reference TRBV9 and TRBJ1-2 for the parts outside the CDR3, the full variable domain is DSGVTQTPKHLITATGQRVTLRCSPRSGDLSVYWYQQSLDQGLQFLIQYYNGEERAKGNILERFSAQQFPDLHSELNLSSLELGDSALYFCASNAAPTGPYGYTFGSGTRLTVV.

The chain joins TRBV12-3 or TRBV12-4 to TRBJ1-1; D not certain. There are 13 residues in the CDR3. Deletions cut 3 bases from V and 4 bases from J, with 9 bases between. CDR3 DNA: TGTGCCAGCAGTTTCAACCAGGCCACTGAAGCTTTCTTT. It is translated as CASSFNQATEAFF.

The CDR3 coding sequence is TGTGCCAGCAGTGTGGAGACAGGGCCCTACAATGAGCAGTTCTTC. It specifies CASSVETGPYNEQFF. The rearrangement joins TRBV6-4 to TRBJ2-1; TRBD1 matches at 7 bases. The CDR3 loop spans 15 amino acids. Trimming at V came to 4 bases and at J to 2 bases, leaving 5 bases not matched to a gene. The germline V gene encodes CDR1 MRHNA and CDR2 SNTAGT.

The gene calls are TRBV19 and TRBJ1-2; D call uncertain. The germline V and J ends were trimmed by 6 bases and 7 bases, with 15 bases remaining between them. The V gene's germline CDR1 is LNHDA and CDR2 SQIVND (reference sequence). CDR3 length: 13 residues. For the CDR3, the DNA is TGTGCCAGTAGCCTACAAAATGTAGGTGGCTACACCTTC. Amino acids: CASSLQNVGGYTF.

The sample holds one count of this clone. V and J are TRBV4-3 and TRBJ1-2, with 9 nucleotides matching TRBD1. This CDR3 has 15 residues. Germline V gives CDR1 LGHNA, CDR2 YSLEER. The J segment lost 4 bases and the V segment lost 4 bases, leaving 7 bases of the junction unmatched. The CDR3 DNA follows: TGCGCCAGCAGCCGTCAGGACAGGGGACTCTATGGCTACACCTTC. It yields the protein CASSRQDRGLYGYTF.

The DNA for the CDR3 is TGTGCCAGCAGTCAGGGAATGACGATTGAAGCTTTCTTT. It specifies CASSQGMTIEAFF. The rearrangement links TRBV12-3 or TRBV12-4 to TRBJ1-1; perhaps TRBD1 as D (5 bases). With 5 bases removed from V and 7 bases from J, the gap between germline ends came to 14 bases. The CDR3 sequence is 13 residues long.

The genes are TRBV15 and TRBJ1-4; a possible D gene is TRBD1 (5 bases). CDR1 is LNHNV and CDR2 is YYDKDF in the germline V gene (reference sequence). The V and J ends lost 6 bases and 4 bases respectively, with 18 bases between them. The CDR3 loop spans 16 amino acids. CDR3: CATSKGRGGFNEKLFF. DNA of the CDR3: TGTGCCACCAGTAAGGGTAGGGGCGGATTTAATGAAAAACTGTTTTTT.